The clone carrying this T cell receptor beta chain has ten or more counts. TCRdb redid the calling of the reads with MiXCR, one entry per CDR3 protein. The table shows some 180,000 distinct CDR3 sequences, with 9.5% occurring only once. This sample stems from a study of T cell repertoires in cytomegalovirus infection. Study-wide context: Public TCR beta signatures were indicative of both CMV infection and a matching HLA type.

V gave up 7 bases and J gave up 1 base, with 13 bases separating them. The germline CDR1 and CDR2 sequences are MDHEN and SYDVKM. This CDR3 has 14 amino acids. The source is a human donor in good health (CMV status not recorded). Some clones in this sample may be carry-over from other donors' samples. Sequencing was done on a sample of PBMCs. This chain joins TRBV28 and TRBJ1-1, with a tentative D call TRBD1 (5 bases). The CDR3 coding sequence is TGTGCCAGCACTCTCCAGGGCAGGAACACTGAAGCTTTCTTT. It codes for CASTLQGRNTEAFF.